This T cell receptor beta chain was captured in a study of blood T cells in healthy people across ages. Then a second PCR, running roughly 7 to 11 cycles, was carried out with a sample-barcoded 5' primer and a J-beta primer mix. Every sample gave at least 2.5 million paired-end reads containing CDR3. TCRdb analysed the 5' RACE reads with MiXCR anew, one entry per CDR3 protein. The sample yields roughly 680,000 distinct CDR3 sequences, under 25% seen once. This clonotype occurred a few times. This TCR came from a man in his 70s in good health. Sequenced sample: blood.

CDR3 DNA sequence: TGTGCCAGCAGTTCCCCCGGGACAGGGAGCGAGCAGTACTTC. Encoded protein: CASSSPGTGSEQYF. The gene calls are TRBV27 and TRBJ2-7; TRBD1 matches at 9 bases. CDR3 length: 14 residues. V was pared by 4 bases and J by 6 bases, with 7 bases of the junction left unmatched. Germline V gives CDR1 MNHEY, CDR2 SMNVEV (reference sequence).